The 6 T cell receptor beta chains given below trace back to one sample, sequenced in a study of blood T cell repertoires in COVID-19. Using immunoSEQ multiplex PCR, the repertoire was profiled, and TCRdb retains in-frame clones only, with some absent. The sample holds around 19,000 clones; about 87% are singletons and the top ten take approximately 10%. Sequencing was done on a sample of peripheral blood. These TCRs come from a human donor in a cohort sampled during active COVID-19.

The chain links TRBV9 to TRBJ2-5, with D perhaps TRBD2 (5 bases). Per germline, CDR1 SGDLS and CDR2 YYNGEE. The V end was cut by 3 bases, the J end by 2 bases, with 14 bases between. The CDR3 spans 15 residues. CDR3 protein: CASSAILGRQETQYF. The CDR3 DNA reads as TGTGCCAGCAGCGCGATCCTGGGGAGACAAGAGACCCAGTACTTC.

J is TRBJ2-7 and V is TRBV9; 7 bases align to TRBD2. The CDR3 has 13 residues. CDR1 is SGDLS, CDR2 YYNGEE, per germline. Trimming removed 4 bases from V and 6 bases from J; junction bases left unmatched: 7. The CDR3 here is CASSPSAGLEQYF. The DNA of the CDR3 is TGTGCCAGCAGCCCCTCAGCGGGACTCGAGCAGTACTTC.

V is TRBV7-2 and J is TRBJ1-2; 12 bases match TRBD1. V lost 4 bases, J lost 4 bases, and 1 base stayed unmatched. The CDR3 totals 14 residues. In germline, CDR1 is SGHTA, CDR2 FQGNSA. Written as DNA, the CDR3 is TGTGCCAGCAGCTGGGGACAGGGGGCCTATGGCTACACCTTC. Protein sequence: CASSWGQGAYGYTF.

V gene TRBV9 combines with J gene TRBJ1-1; possible D gene TRBD1, 6 bases. This CDR3 comprises 14 residues. Germline values: CDR1 SGDLS, CDR2 YYNGEE. Trimming left V 4 bases short and J 4 bases short, with 14 bases between. CDR3 sequence (DNA): TGTGCCAGCAGCCCACATTTCAGGGGCACTGAAGCTTTCTTT. Amino acid sequence: CASSPHFRGTEAFF.

This clone was seen more than once but under ten times. V is TRBV5-4 and J is TRBJ1-2; weak D call: TRBD1 (5 bases). Germline values: CDR1 SGHNT, CDR2 YYREEE (reference sequence). Between the trimmed V and J ends, which lost 2 bases and 4 bases, there was a span of 12 bases. This CDR3 region has 14 residues. As DNA, the CDR3 is TGTGCCAGCAGCTTTAGGGGACTCGGCTATGGCTACACCTTC. Translating it yields CASSFRGLGYGYTF.

The V call is TRBV18, the J call TRBJ2-7, with 8 bases lining up with TRBD1. There are 14 residues in the CDR3. V lost 5 bases and J lost 0; bases outside the gene matches: 3. Germline V gives CDR1 KGHSH, CDR2 LQKENI. The CDR3 sequence is CASSSGQGSYEQYF. CDR3 coding DNA: TGTGCCAGCTCATCCGGACAGGGCTCCTACGAGCAGTACTTC.